This record covers a single T cell receptor (beta chain). The repertoire was sequenced with immunoSEQ multiplex PCR; TCRdb's copy has only in-frame clones and lacks some. The sample holds roughly 130,000 clones, over 85% seen once. The entry originates in a study of cytomegalovirus exposure and HLA in healthy donors. CDR1 KGHSH and CDR2 LQKENI come from the germline V gene. There are 18 residues in the CDR3. J gave up 0 bases and V 6 bases, and 12 bases lay outside the gene matches. This sequence originates from a man aged 25-45 years in good health and CMV-seronegative. The chain is built from TRBV18 and TRBJ2-1, with 9 bases identical to TRBD2. The sample comprised PBMCs. The CDR3 reads CASSSGERGAPSYNEQFF. The CDR3 DNA follows: TGTGCCAGCTCCTCGGGGGAGCGGGGGGCTCCCTCCTACAATGAGCAGTTCTTC.